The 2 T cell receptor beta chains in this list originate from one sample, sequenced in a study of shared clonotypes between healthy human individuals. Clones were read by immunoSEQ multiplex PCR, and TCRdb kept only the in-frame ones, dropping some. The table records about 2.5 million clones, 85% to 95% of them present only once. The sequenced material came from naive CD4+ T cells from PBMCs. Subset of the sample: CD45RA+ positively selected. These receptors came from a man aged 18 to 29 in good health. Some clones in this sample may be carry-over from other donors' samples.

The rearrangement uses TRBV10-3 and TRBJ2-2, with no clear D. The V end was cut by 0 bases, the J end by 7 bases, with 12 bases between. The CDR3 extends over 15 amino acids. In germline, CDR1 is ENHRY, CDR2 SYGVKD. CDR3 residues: CAISESSGSYGELFF. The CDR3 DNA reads TGTGCCATCAGTGAGTCGTCGGGTTCGTACGGGGAGCTGTTTTTT.

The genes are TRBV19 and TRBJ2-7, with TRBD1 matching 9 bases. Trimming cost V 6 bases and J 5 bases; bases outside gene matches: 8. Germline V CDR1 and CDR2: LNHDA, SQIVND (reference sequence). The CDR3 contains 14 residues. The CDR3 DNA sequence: TGTGCCAGTAGCACCTCGGGACAGGGCCACGAGCAGTACTTC. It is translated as CASSTSGQGHEQYF.